This T cell receptor (beta chain) was sequenced for a study of CD8 T cells in ankylosing spondylitis. Study-wide points: Reports say disease-linked clones showed up significantly more in matched ankylosing spondylitis synovial fluid. Both synovial fluid and blood in reactive arthritis had previously been reported to carry some motif variants. Researchers report that disease-linked clones proved CD8+ and relatively rare in peripheral blood.

CDR3 length: 14 residues. V lost 4 bases to trimming and J lost 7 bases; unmatched junction nucleotides: 3. From germline, CDR1 is SEHNR and CDR2 FQNEAQ (reference sequence). Scientists made TCR beta libraries using quantitative 5'-RACE with molecular barcodes. TCRdb called the 5' RACE reads again in MiXCR, with one record for every CDR3 protein. This table has 200,000 to 250,000 distinct CDR3 sequences, under 12% appearing once. Worth noting for this clonotype: Its antigen is currently unknown.

V is TRBV7-9 and J is TRBJ2-3; TRBD1 matches 12 bases. This TCR derives from a male donor with ankylosing spondylitis or in good health (not recorded which). Source material: blood, either unsorted or a sorted T cell fraction (not recorded which). The CDR3 DNA reads TGTGCCAGCAGCTCGGGACAGGGGGCGAATACGCAGTATTTT. Residues: CASSSGQGANTQYF.